A selection of T cell receptor beta chains follows, all from one sample in a study of Ad26.COV2.S vaccination and SARS-CoV-2 variants. Measured with immunoSEQ multiplex PCR; TCRdb has only the in-frame clones, and not every one. The sample records roughly 500,000 clones, 70% to 90% being singletons. Here the sequenced sample was peripheral blood, taken in a trial of Ad26.COV2.S vaccine versus placebo. The receptor set was obtained from a person aged 18-65 years who received the Ad26.COV2.S COVID-19 vaccine or a placebo. CDR3s include the opening cysteine and the closing phenylalanine or tryptophan. A D gene is named only where the DNA matches it firmly. Clone size is stated in some rows and not others, as once, few, many or a class when expanded.

. | . | TRBJ1-2 | TRBV19 | CASSPPLYGYTF | TGTGCCAGTAGTCCCCCCCTCTATGGCTACACCTTC
. | TRBD1 | TRBJ1-2 | TRBV10-3 | CAISRQGLNYGYTF | TGTGCCATCAGTAGACAGGGGCTTAACTATGGCTACACCTTC
. | TRBD2 | TRBJ2-1 | TRBV24-1 | CATSDPTSGRAREQFF | TGTGCCACCAGTGATCCGACTAGCGGGAGGGCCAGAGAGCAGTTCTTC
. | . | TRBJ2-1 | TRBV24-1 | CATSDTASRTSSYNEQFF | TGTGCCACCAGTGATACGGCCAGCCGTACGAGCTCCTACAATGAGCAGTTCTTC
once | TRBD2 | TRBJ2-1 | TRBV4-3 | CASSRIAGDPNEQFF | TGCGCCAGCAGCCGCATAGCGGGAGACCCTAATGAGCAGTTCTTC
. | . | TRBJ1-5 | TRBV7-2 | CASSLAGSANQPQHF | TGTGCCAGCAGCTTAGCAGGGTCGGCCAATCAGCCCCAGCATTTT
. | . | TRBJ1-2 | TRBV6-5 | CASSYNKIVDYTF | TGTGCCAGCAGTTATAATAAGATCGTCGACTACACCTTC
. | TRBD1 | TRBJ2-2 | TRBV5-1 | CASSPVGTGASGGGTGELFF | TGCGCCAGCAGCCCCGTCGGGACAGGGGCCTCTGGAGGGGGCACCGGGGAGCTGTTTTTT
. | . | TRBJ1-5 | TRBV28 | CASSLDKNQPQHF | TGTGCCAGCAGTTTAGACAAAAATCAGCCCCAGCATTTT
. | . | TRBJ2-7 | TRBV19 | CASTPVVPTSPSYEQYF | TGTGCCAGTACCCCCGTCGTCCCGACCTCCCCCAGCTACGAGCAGTACTTC
. | . | TRBJ2-1 | TRBV5-1 | CASSLAGWYDEQFF | TGCGCCAGCAGCTTGGCCGGGTGGTACGATGAGCAGTTCTTC
few | . | TRBJ2-5 | TRBV7-2 | CASSHGRPQETQYF | TGTGCCAGCAGCCATGGACGGCCTCAAGAGACCCAGTACTTC
. | . | TRBJ1-1 | TRBV18 | CASSPQQSGTEAFF | TGTGCCAGCTCACCCCAGCAGAGCGGGACTGAAGCTTTCTTT
. | . | TRBJ2-3 | TRBV5-1 | CASSRPRQHTDTQYF | TGCGCCAGCAGCCGACCCCGACAGCACACAGATACGCAGTATTTT
. | . | TRBJ2-1 | TRBV28 | CASSLGTRKNEQFF | TGTGCCAGCAGTTTGGGGACAAGGAAGAATGAGCAGTTCTTC
. | TRBD2 | TRBJ2-1 | TRBV14 | CASSPPLSGSSYNEQFF | TGTGCCAGCAGCCCCCCGCTGAGCGGGAGCTCCTACAATGAGCAGTTCTTC
. | . | TRBJ1-1 | TRBV7-2 | CASSLKGGTEAFF | TGTGCCAGCAGCTTAAAGGGAGGCACTGAAGCTTTCTTT
. | TRBD1 | TRBJ1-6 | TRBV5-6 | CASSAGTADSPLHF | TGTGCCAGCAGCGCAGGGACAGCCGATTCGCCCCTCCACTTT
once | TRBD1 | TRBJ2-7 | TRBV29-1 | CSVDGTGTGVGYEQYF | TGCAGCGTCGACGGAACCGGGACAGGGGTTGGCTACGAGCAGTACTTC
. | . | TRBJ2-5 | TRBV14 | CASSLLSETQYF | TGTGCCAGCAGCCTCCTGTCAGAGACCCAGTACTTC
. | TRBD1 | TRBJ2-7 | TRBV5-4 | CASSLDRVGSGVDYEQYF | TGTGCCAGCAGTCTCGACAGGGTCGGTTCTGGGGTGGACTACGAGCAGTACTTC
once | . | TRBJ1-3 | TRBV10-3 | CAITDGLSGNTIYF | TGTGCCATCACCGATGGGCTGTCGGGAAACACCATATATTTT
. | TRBD2 | TRBJ2-7 | TRBV3-1/TRBV3-2 | CASSQGLLAGGSYEQYF | TGTGCCAGCAGCCAAGGGCTCCTAGCGGGAGGGTCCTACGAGCAGTACTTC
. | . | TRBJ2-3 | TRBV25-1 | CASSDFGDTDTQYF | TGTGCCAGCAGTGATTTCGGGGACACAGATACGCAGTATTTT
. | . | TRBJ2-1 | TRBV19 | CASSPRDPRNEQFF | TGTGCCAGTAGTCCCCGGGACCCCCGGAATGAGCAGTTCTTC